Sequencing of this T cell receptor (beta chain) was carried out in a study of blood T cell repertoires in COVID-19. Between the trimmed V and J ends, which lost 8 bases and 4 bases, there was a span of 23 bases. The CDR3 extends over 17 amino acids. The V gene's germline CDR1 is SGHTA and CDR2 FQGNSA. Recruitment covered 25 or so US areas and drew participants whose ages spanned roughly 18 to 95 years. Participants' reported clinical history set cohort assignment. Each recovered donor of Cohort 3 presented with two negative PCRs, clearance, or symptom resolution. Assay: immunoSEQ multiplex PCR; the TCRdb copy retains only in-frame clones and omits some. The repertoire holds over 200,000 clones, with around 85% as singletons.

The chain combines TRBV7-2 with TRBJ2-2, with D possibly matching TRBD2 (6 bases). The specimen was PBMCs or T cells enriched from blood (not recorded which). This sequence was found in a man aged 35 to 55 who had recovered from COVID-19. CDR3 in amino acids: CASRHPEGPSITGELFF. Here the CDR3 DNA reads TGTGCCAGCCGCCATCCGGAGGGGCCATCTATCACCGGGGAGCTGTTTTTT. The variable domain in full, completed from reference TRBV7-2 and TRBJ2-2, reads GAGVSQSPSNKVTEKGKDVELRCDPISGHTALYWYRQSLGQGLEFLIYFQGNSAPDKSGLPSDRFSAERTGGSVSTLTIQRTQQEDSAVYLCASRHPEGPSITGELFFGEGSRLTVL.